This T cell receptor (beta chain) stems from a study of blood T cell repertoires in COVID-19. V was clipped by 2 bases and J by 1 base, with 8 bases between them. CDR3 length: 14 amino acids. Germline lookup yields CDR1 MNHEY and CDR2 SVGAGI. Cohort 3 donors were reported recovered after two negative PCRs, clearance, or symptom resolution. Sequenced by immunoSEQ multiplex PCR; TCRdb stores in-frame clones only, minus some. The sample shows some 380,000 clones, approximately 89% of them seen only once. The TCR sequence derives from a man younger than 40 who had recovered from COVID-19. V and J are TRBV6-5 and TRBJ1-1; D gene unclear. The source material was PBMCs or T cells enriched from blood (not recorded which). DNA for the CDR3: TGTGCCAGCAGTTACGAGCTTACGAACACTGAAGCTTTCTTT. Residues: CASSYELTNTEAFF.